The next 15 T cell receptor beta chains were all read from a single sample in a study of blood T cell repertoires in COVID-19. This table comes from immunoSEQ multiplex PCR, and its TCRdb copy is limited to in-frame clones, with some not included. The sample yields 250,000 to 300,000 clones, approximately 91% seen once. The material sequenced was PBMCs or T cells enriched from blood (not recorded which). The receptors were sampled from a woman aged 40 to 50 with acute COVID-19.

The chain uses TRBV10-3 and TRBJ1-2; D is possibly TRBD1 (6 bases). Germline CDR1 is ENHRY and CDR2 is SYGVKD. Between the trimmed V and J ends, which lost 8 bases and 1 base, there was a span of 11 bases. The CDR3 is made up of 13 amino acids. CDR3 in DNA: TGTGCCATCGGACAGTCCTTTAACTATGGCTACACCTTC. Amino acid sequence: CAIGQSFNYGYTF.

V gene TRBV10-3 combines with J gene TRBJ2-1; D perhaps matches TRBD1 (6 bases). The V and J ends lost 0 bases and 7 bases respectively, with 16 bases between them. Germline CDR1 is ENHRY and CDR2 is SYGVKD. CDR3 length: 16 residues. CDR3 sequence reads: CAISESRVQGTNEQFF. In nucleotides, the CDR3 is TGTGCCATCAGTGAGTCACGGGTACAGGGTACGAATGAGCAGTTCTTC.

V usage is TRBV5-4 and J usage is TRBJ1-6; the D gene is possibly TRBD1 (5 bases). CDR1 and CDR2 (germline): SGHNT, YYREEE (reference sequence). V gave up 6 bases and J gave up 7 bases, with 17 bases separating them. The CDR3 runs to 15 residues. The CDR3 is CASKSRDSVNSPLHF. DNA for the CDR3: TGTGCCAGCAAGTCCCGGGACTCGGTAAATTCACCCCTCCACTTT.

The chain is built from TRBV2 and TRBJ2-3, with TRBD1 identical over 9 bases. This CDR3 has 15 residues. Per germline, CDR1 SNHLY and CDR2 FYNNEI. Germline trimming cut 6 bases from V and 1 base from J; bases unmatched to any gene: 5. CDR3 DNA: TGTGCCAGCAGCTACCGGACAGGGGGCACAGATACGCAGTATTTT. This encodes CASSYRTGGTDTQYF.

V usage is TRBV27 and J usage is TRBJ1-5, with TRBD1 as a possible D gene (6 bases). With 6 bases removed from V and 9 bases from J, the gap between germline ends came to 15 bases. Germline V CDR1 and CDR2: MNHEY, SMNVEV (reference sequence). This CDR3 contains 13 residues. The CDR3 nucleotides are TGTGCCAGCAGATTGACAGGAGTGATGCCCCAGCATTTT. Encoded protein: CASRLTGVMPQHF.

This clone showed up just once. The chain employs TRBV19 and TRBJ2-3; D is undetermined. V shed 5 bases and J shed 0 bases, with 9 bases lying between them. The CDR3 contains 14 residues. Germline V gene lookup returns CDR1 LNHDA and CDR2 SQIVND (reference sequence). In nucleotides, the CDR3 is TGTGCCAGTAGTTTCGGAGATAGCACAGATACGCAGTATTTT. The encoded protein is CASSFGDSTDTQYF.

This chain uses TRBV2 with TRBJ1-1; 8 nucleotides align to TRBD1. CDR1 is SNHLY and CDR2 is FYNNEI in the germline V gene. The CDR3 runs to 16 residues. After removal of 8 bases from V and 2 bases from J, the junction contained 13 bases not matched to a gene. The CDR3 reads CASLRAGGGGNTEAFF. CDR3 sequence (DNA): TGTGCCAGCCTCCGTGCAGGGGGCGGGGGAAACACTGAAGCTTTCTTT.

The V call is TRBV4-1, the J call TRBJ1-5; D uncertain. Germline CDR1 and CDR2: MGHRA and YSYEKL. The CDR3 length is 13 residues. V was cut by 1 base and J by 4 bases, with 5 bases left in between. This CDR3 reads CASSQVLNQPQHF. The CDR3 bases are TGCGCCAGCAGCCAAGTCCTGAATCAGCCCCAGCATTTT.

The chain has TRBV4-3 and TRBJ2-3; weak D call: TRBD2 (6 bases). Trimming removed 3 bases from V and 0 bases from J, with 16 bases in between. Per the germline V gene, CDR1 is LGHNA and CDR2 is YSLEER. The CDR3 is made up of 17 amino acids. The CDR3 nucleotides are TGCGCCAGCAGCCAGGGAGGCAAACACGTAAGCACAGATACGCAGTATTTT. Amino acid sequence: CASSQGGKHVSTDTQYF.

The genes are TRBV19 and TRBJ2-1, with TRBD1 as a possible D gene (7 bases). Germline values: CDR1 LNHDA, CDR2 SQIVND (reference sequence). Trimming cost V 7 bases and J 8 bases, with 18 bases left between them. The CDR3 consists of 14 residues. CDR3 sequence: CASTPRGAVDEQFF. The CDR3 DNA is TGTGCCAGTACCCCCAGGGGGGCCGTCGATGAGCAGTTCTTC.

The rearrangement links TRBV27 to TRBJ1-2; perhaps TRBD1 as D (5 bases). Trimming removed 6 bases at V and 3 bases at J, with 14 bases between. Germline CDR1 and CDR2: MNHEY and SMNVEV (reference sequence). The CDR3 covers 14 residues. CDR3 sequence: CASSPPGGYYGYTF. The CDR3 nucleotides read TGTGCCAGCAGCCCACCGGGGGGATACTATGGCTACACCTTC.

The chain has TRBV4-3 and TRBJ2-3; 12 bases line up with TRBD2. The germline V gene has CDR1 LGHNA and CDR2 YSLEER. The CDR3 consists of 20 residues. V lost 0 bases, J lost 0 bases, and 10 bases stayed unmatched. The CDR3 region has the DNA TGCGCCAGCAGCCAAGATCGACTAGCGGGGGTCCCGAGAAGCACAGATACGCAGTATTTT. Protein product: CASSQDRLAGVPRSTDTQYF.

The chain uses TRBV11-2 and TRBJ1-1; D is uncertain. V shed 3 bases and J shed 0 bases, with 8 bases lying between them. Germline CDR1 is SGHAT and CDR2 is FQNNGV. The CDR3 has 14 residues. CDR3 in amino acids: CASSFPVMNTEAFF. In DNA, the CDR3 is TGTGCCAGCAGCTTCCCAGTCATGAACACTGAAGCTTTCTTT.

V and J are TRBV10-2 and TRBJ2-1; 14 bases align to TRBD2. Germline lookup yields CDR1 WSHSY and CDR2 SAAADI. Trimming took 3 bases from V and 4 from J; bases not matched to a gene: 5. The CDR3 runs to 17 residues. Written as DNA, the CDR3 is TGCGCCAGCAGTGATCCCGGACTAGCGGGGGGTTACAATGAGCAGTTCTTC. Residues: CASSDPGLAGGYNEQFF.

This rearrangement joins TRBV6-5 to TRBJ1-1; perhaps TRBD1 as D (5 bases). Trimming removed 6 bases at V and 4 bases at J, with 15 bases between. Germline CDR1 and CDR2: MNHEY and SVGAGI. This CDR3 has 14 residues. CDR3 protein: CASSRVGRGTEAFF. CDR3 bases: TGTGCCAGCAGCAGGGTGGGGAGGGGCACTGAAGCTTTCTTT.